Listed below are T cell receptor beta chains from one sample, sequenced in a study of cytomegalovirus exposure and HLA in healthy donors. Measured with immunoSEQ multiplex PCR; TCRdb has only the in-frame clones, and not every one. Counted here are about 120,000 clones, around 60% occurring once; the ten biggest clones make up less than 9.5%. The sample consisted of PBMCs. Source of these receptors: a woman aged 40 to 55 in good health and CMV-seropositive. Each CDR3 is given with its conserved first and last residue. Each record gives: D gene, J gene, clone size, CDR3 length, V gene, CDR3 DNA, CDR3 protein. D genes are given only for firm matches. Some rows mark clone size as missing; the rest say once, few, many or name a class of expanded clone.

>NA|TRBJ2-1|NA|13|TRBV5-1
TGCGCCAGCAGCTTTCAGGTTTACAATGAGCAGTTCTTC
CASSFQVYNEQFF
>NA|TRBJ2-7|once|14|TRBV30
TGTGCCTGGAGTGGGACAGGAGGGCCTACGGAGCAGTACTTC
CAWSGTGGPTEQYF
>NA|TRBJ2-7|NA|15|TRBV19
TGTGCCAGTAGTGCCGGACAGCGGAGCTCCTACGAGCAGTACTTC
CASSAGQRSSYEQYF
>NA|TRBJ1-2|NA|17|TRBV5-1
TGCGCCAGCAGCAAAACAGGACCGTCCCTAGCTAACTATGGCTACACCTTC
CASSKTGPSLANYGYTF
>NA|TRBJ2-7|NA|16|TRBV6-5
TGTGCCAGCAGTTACTCAGCCGACAGGTTCTCCTACGAGCAGTACTTC
CASSYSADRFSYEQYF
>NA|TRBJ2-3|NA|14|TRBV7-9
TGTGCCAGCACTGATGGAGGGGGCACAGATACGCAGTATTTT
CASTDGGGTDTQYF
>NA|TRBJ2-7|NA|14|TRBV27
TGTGCCAGCAGTTTAAGGTCGGCGGCATACGAGCAGTACTTC
CASSLRSAAYEQYF
>TRBD2|TRBJ2-5|NA|16|TRBV19
TGTGCCAGTAGCTTGGCATTTGCGGGAGGAGGAGAGACCCAGTACTTC
CASSLAFAGGGETQYF
>NA|TRBJ2-6|few|19|TRBV4-3
TGCGCCAGCAGCCCTAGCCTAGTTCCAGGATTTAATGGGGCCAACGTCCTGACTTTC
CASSPSLVPGFNGANVLTF
>TRBD1|TRBJ1-2|NA|13|TRBV6-5
TGTGCCAGCAGTCTTGGACGGGACAGTGGCTACACCTTC
CASSLGRDSGYTF
>NA|TRBJ2-7|NA|13|TRBV5-1
TGCGCCAGCTATGGGGACTGGCCCTACGAGCAGTACTTC
CASYGDWPYEQYF
>NA|TRBJ1-2|few|15|TRBV5-4
TGTGCCAGCAGTTTTGGCGACGGGGGGACAAATGGCTACACCTTC
CASSFGDGGTNGYTF
>NA|TRBJ2-1|NA|14|TRBV29-1
TGCAGCGTTGCCAGGGGTGCGGTCTACAATGAGCAGTTCTTC
CSVARGAVYNEQFF
>TRBD2|TRBJ2-1|NA|13|TRBV10-3
TGTGCCATCAGTAGCGGGGGGTACAATGAGCAGTTCTTC
CAISSGGYNEQFF
>NA|TRBJ1-1|NA|16|TRBV7-2
TGTGCCAGCAGCAGCTCCTTCAGGCCCATGAACACTGAAGCTTTCTTT
CASSSSFRPMNTEAFF
>TRBD1|TRBJ1-1|few|13|TRBV7-2
TGTGCCAGCAGCTTTGACCAAGCGGACAGGGCCTACTTT
CASSFDQADRAYF
>NA|TRBJ2-6|few|15|TRBV30
TGTGCCTGGAGCATCCGGTTCTCTGGGGCCAACGTCCTGACTTTC
CAWSIRFSGANVLTF
>TRBD2|TRBJ2-2|few|15|TRBV6-5
TGTGCCAGCAGGCCAGCGGGAGTTGACACCGGGGAGCTGTTTTTT
CASRPAGVDTGELFF
>TRBD2|TRBJ2-2|NA|17|TRBV4-2
TGTGCCAGCAGCTCGGGACTAGCGGGAGTCGTCGGCGGGGAGCTGTTTTTT
CASSSGLAGVVGGELFF
>NA|TRBJ1-6|once|17|TRBV27
TGTGCCAGCAGTTCACTGATACAGGGCATCTATAATTCACCCCTCCACTTT
CASSSLIQGIYNSPLHF
>TRBD2|TRBJ2-7|NA|18|TRBV7-2
TGTGCCAGCAGCTTAGAGGTTTTTCGGCTAGCGGGAGGCTACGAGCAGTACTTC
CASSLEVFRLAGGYEQYF
>NA|TRBJ2-2|few|16|TRBV27
TGTGCCAGCAGTTTAGGGCACAGCTCGAACACCGGGGAGCTGTTTTTT
CASSLGHSSNTGELFF
>NA|TRBJ1-1|NA|14|TRBV27
TGTGCCAGCAGTTTATTGGGGGCCGGCACTGAAGCTTTCTTT
CASSLLGAGTEAFF
>TRBD2|TRBJ2-1|NA|15|TRBV28
TGTGCCAGCAGTGGCCTGACTAGCGTCTACAATGAGCAGTTCTTC
CASSGLTSVYNEQFF
>NA|TRBJ2-3|NA|14|TRBV15
TGTGCCACCAGTGTGGGACAACAAGGGGATACGCAGTATTTT
CATSVGQQGDTQYF
>NA|TRBJ2-3|NA|16|TRBV9
TGTGCCAGCAGCGTAGCTACTGGCGGGAGCACAGATACGCAGTATTTT
CASSVATGGSTDTQYF
>TRBD2|TRBJ2-3|NA|15|TRBV9
TGTGCCAGCAGCCTGAGGACTAGCGGGAGGGATACGCAGTATTTT
CASSLRTSGRDTQYF
>NA|TRBJ2-7|NA|13|TRBV27
TGTGCCAGCAGGGGGGCCGACAGCTACGAGCAGTACTTC
CASRGADSYEQYF
>TRBD1|TRBJ2-7|NA|13|TRBV7-8
TGTGCCAGCAGCCTCACAGGGGGCTACGAGCAGTACTTC
CASSLTGGYEQYF
>TRBD1|TRBJ1-5|NA|14|TRBV28
TGTGCCGTCTTCCCGGGACAGGGTAATCAGCCCCAGCATTTT
CAVFPGQGNQPQHF
>TRBD1|TRBJ2-3|NA|15|TRBV6-5
TGTGCCAGCAGTTTGGGACAGGGTAACACAGATACGCAGTATTTT
CASSLGQGNTDTQYF
>TRBD1|TRBJ2-1|few|13|TRBV11-3
TGTGCCAGCAGCTTAGAGCGGACAGGCGAGCAGTTCTTC
CASSLERTGEQFF
>TRBD1|TRBJ2-2|few|15|TRBV27
TGTGCCAGCAGCGCCGGGACAGGATGGACCGGGGAGCTGTTTTTT
CASSAGTGWTGELFF
>TRBD2|TRBJ2-1|NA|14|TRBV5-1
TGCGCCAGCACGCAAGCGGGAGGGCCCTTTGAGCAGTTCTTC
CASTQAGGPFEQFF
>TRBD1|TRBJ1-2|NA|14|TRBV28
TGTGCCAGCAGTGGACAGGGCCCTAACTATGGCTACACCTTC
CASSGQGPNYGYTF
>NA|TRBJ2-1|NA|14|TRBV4-3
TGCGCCAGCAGCCAAGATAGCGACGGGAATGAGCAGTTCTTC
CASSQDSDGNEQFF
>TRBD1|TRBJ2-2|NA|15|TRBV29-1
TGCAGCGTCACGGGACAGCCTACGAACGCCGGGGAGCTGTTTTTT
CSVTGQPTNAGELFF
>TRBD2|TRBJ2-1|NA|11|TRBV6-4
TGTGCCAGCCGGGGGTTCAGCGGGATGTTCTTC
CASRGFSGMFF
>TRBD1|TRBJ1-4|NA|14|TRBV5-4
TGTGCCAGCAGCTTGGACGACAGGGGTGAAAAACTGTTTTTT
CASSLDDRGEKLFF
>TRBD2|TRBJ2-1|NA|14|TRBV10-2
TGCGCCACCACCCCGGGACTAGCGGGAAATGAGCAGTTCTTC
CATTPGLAGNEQFF
>NA|TRBJ1-1|few|15|TRBV5-4
TGTGCCAGCAGCTTCCACAGGGACGTGAACACTGAAGCTTTCTTT
CASSFHRDVNTEAFF
>TRBD2|TRBJ2-7|NA|16|TRBV5-1
TGCGCCAGCAGCTATGGACTAGCGGGAGTAGGCTACGAGCAGTACTTC
CASSYGLAGVGYEQYF
>NA|TRBJ2-2|NA|12|TRBV15
TGTGCCACCAGCGGGCACACCGGGGAGCTGTTTTTT
CATSGHTGELFF
>TRBD2|TRBJ2-7|NA|14|TRBV7-8
TGTGCCAGCACCTTTGGGGGGAGGGAGTACGAGCAGTACTTC
CASTFGGREYEQYF
>NA|TRBJ2-7|NA|14|TRBV9
TGTGCCAGCAGCGTGGGGACTGGGGACCCCGAGCAGTACTTC
CASSVGTGDPEQYF
>NA|TRBJ2-7|NA|15|TRBV13
TGTGCCAGCAGCTTAGACGGGGAGGCAATCCACGAGCAGTACTTC
CASSLDGEAIHEQYF
>NA|TRBJ1-2|NA|12|TRBV29-1
TGCAGCGTCGATGGACAGATCTATGGCTACACCTTC
CSVDGQIYGYTF
>TRBD2|TRBJ2-1|few|16|TRBV11-3
TGTGCCAGCAGCCGCAGTGTAGCGGGAGTCGACAATGAGCAGTTCTTC
CASSRSVAGVDNEQFF
>TRBD2|TRBJ2-3|once|16|TRBV4-1
TGCGCCAGCAGCCAGGTGGGACTAGCGGGCACAGATACGCAGTATTTT
CASSQVGLAGTDTQYF
>NA|TRBJ1-1|NA|13|TRBV27
TGTGCCAGCAGTTTCCAGATGAACACTGAAGCTTTCTTT
CASSFQMNTEAFF
>TRBD2|TRBJ2-7|NA|15|TRBV7-2
TGTGCCAGCAGCCCCAGCCCCGGGACTACCGACGAGCAGTACTTC
CASSPSPGTTDEQYF
>NA|TRBJ1-2|NA|13|TRBV2
TGTGCCAGCAGTGTCCAGGGCTCCTATGGCTACACCTTC
CASSVQGSYGYTF
>TRBD2|TRBJ2-2|NA|16|TRBV25-1
TGTGCCAGCAGTGAATCAGCTAGCGGGCCTACCGGGGAGCTGTTTTTT
CASSESASGPTGELFF
>NA|TRBJ1-6|few|15|TRBV4-1
TGCGCCAGCAGCCAAGTAACAAACTATAATTCACCCCTCCACTTT
CASSQVTNYNSPLHF
>TRBD2|TRBJ2-7|NA|18|TRBV13
TGTGCCAGCACCATAAGGGGTAGGCGGGACTACCTCTCCTACGAGCAGTACTTC
CASTIRGRRDYLSYEQYF
>NA|TRBJ1-2|NA|15|TRBV4-2
TGTGCCAGCAGCCAAGGCGGCCGGCAGGGGTACGGCTACACCTTC
CASSQGGRQGYGYTF
>NA|TRBJ2-7|NA|13|TRBV7-2
TGTGCCAGCAGCTTAGGTCACGGCTACGAGCAGTACTTC
CASSLGHGYEQYF
>TRBD2|TRBJ2-1|NA|18|TRBV5-6
TGTGCCAGCAGCCTGAGGCTAGCGGGAGGGCGGGGCTACAATGAGCAGTTCTTC
CASSLRLAGGRGYNEQFF
>TRBD1|TRBJ1-6|NA|18|TRBV7-8
TGTGCCAGCAGCTTAGTCGACAGGGGAGGATCCTATAATTCACCCCTCCACTTT
CASSLVDRGGSYNSPLHF